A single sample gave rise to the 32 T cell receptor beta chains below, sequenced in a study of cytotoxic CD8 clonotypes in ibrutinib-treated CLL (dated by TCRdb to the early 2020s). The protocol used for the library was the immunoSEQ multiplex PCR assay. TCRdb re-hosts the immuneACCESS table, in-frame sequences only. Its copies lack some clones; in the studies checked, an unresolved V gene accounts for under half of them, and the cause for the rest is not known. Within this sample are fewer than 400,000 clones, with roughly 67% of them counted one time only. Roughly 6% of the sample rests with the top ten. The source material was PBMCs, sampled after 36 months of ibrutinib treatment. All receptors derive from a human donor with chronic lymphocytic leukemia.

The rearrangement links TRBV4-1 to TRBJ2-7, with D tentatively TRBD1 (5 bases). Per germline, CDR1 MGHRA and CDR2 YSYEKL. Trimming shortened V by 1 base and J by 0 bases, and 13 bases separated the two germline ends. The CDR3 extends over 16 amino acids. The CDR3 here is CASSQVSGPTSYEQYF. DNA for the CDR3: TGCGCCAGCAGCCAAGTTTCAGGGCCCACCTCCTACGAGCAGTACTTC.

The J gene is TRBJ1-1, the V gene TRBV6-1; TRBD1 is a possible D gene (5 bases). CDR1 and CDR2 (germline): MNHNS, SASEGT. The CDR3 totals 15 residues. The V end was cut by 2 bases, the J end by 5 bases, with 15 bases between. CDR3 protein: CASSELGRVLTEAFF. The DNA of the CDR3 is TGTGCCAGCAGTGAATTGGGCAGGGTGTTGACTGAAGCTTTCTTT.

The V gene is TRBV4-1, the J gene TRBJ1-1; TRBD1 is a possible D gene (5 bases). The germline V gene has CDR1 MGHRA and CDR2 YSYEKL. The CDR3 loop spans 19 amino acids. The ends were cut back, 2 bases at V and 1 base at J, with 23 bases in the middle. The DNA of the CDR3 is TGCGCCAGCAGCCAAACAGGAGGGAGGTTTAGGATGTGGAACACTGAAGCTTTCTTT. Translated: CASSQTGGRFRMWNTEAFF.

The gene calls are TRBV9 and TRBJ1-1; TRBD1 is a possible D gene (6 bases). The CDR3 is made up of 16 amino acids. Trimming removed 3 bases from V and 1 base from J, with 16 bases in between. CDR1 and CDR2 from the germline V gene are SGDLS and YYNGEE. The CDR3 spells CASSATGPVGNTEAFF. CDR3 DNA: TGTGCCAGCAGCGCTACAGGGCCCGTGGGGAACACTGAAGCTTTCTTT.

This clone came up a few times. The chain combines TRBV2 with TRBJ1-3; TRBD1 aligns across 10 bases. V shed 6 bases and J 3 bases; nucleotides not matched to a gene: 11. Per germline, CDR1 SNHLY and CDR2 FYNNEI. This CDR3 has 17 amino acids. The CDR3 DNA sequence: TGTGCCAGCAGAGCGACAGGGGGCGGAGGTTATGGAAACACCATATATTTT. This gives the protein CASRATGGGGYGNTIYF.

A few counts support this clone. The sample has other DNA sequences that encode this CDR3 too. In DNA, the CDR3 is TGTGCCACCAGACAGGGGAATCAGCCCCAGCATTTT. Its translation is CATRQGNQPQHF. The chain has TRBV15 and TRBJ1-5, with TRBD1 matching 7 bases. Losses at the gene ends were 6 bases for V and 4 bases for J; bases not matched to a gene: 0. Looked up from germline, CDR1 is LNHNV and CDR2 is YYDKDF (reference sequence). The CDR3 is 12 amino acids.

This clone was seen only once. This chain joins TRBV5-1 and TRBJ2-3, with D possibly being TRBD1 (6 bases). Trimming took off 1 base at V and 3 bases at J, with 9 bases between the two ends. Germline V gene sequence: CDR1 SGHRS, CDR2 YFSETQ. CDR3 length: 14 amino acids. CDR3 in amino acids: CASSLWQGTDTQYF. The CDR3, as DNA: TGCGCCAGCAGCTTGTGGCAGGGGACAGATACGCAGTATTTT.

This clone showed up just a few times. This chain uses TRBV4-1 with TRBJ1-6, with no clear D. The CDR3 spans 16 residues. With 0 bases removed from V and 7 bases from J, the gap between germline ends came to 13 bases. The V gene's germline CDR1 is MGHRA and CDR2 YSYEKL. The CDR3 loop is CASSQDSRRPNSPLHF. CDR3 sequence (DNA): TGCGCCAGCAGCCAAGATAGTCGGCGCCCCAATTCACCCCTCCACTTT.

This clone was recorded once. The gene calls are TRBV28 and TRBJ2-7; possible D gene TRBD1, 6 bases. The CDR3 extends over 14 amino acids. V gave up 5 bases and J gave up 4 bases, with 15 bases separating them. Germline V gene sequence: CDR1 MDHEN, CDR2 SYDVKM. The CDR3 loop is CASSPPGHVYEQYF. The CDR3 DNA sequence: TGTGCCAGCAGTCCCCCGGGACACGTTTACGAGCAGTACTTC.

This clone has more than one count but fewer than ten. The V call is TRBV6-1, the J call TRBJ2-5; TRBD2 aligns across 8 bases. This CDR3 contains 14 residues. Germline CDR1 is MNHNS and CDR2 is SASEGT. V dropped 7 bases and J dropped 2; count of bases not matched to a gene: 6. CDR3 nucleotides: TGTGCCAGCAAACTAGCGGCGCAGCAAGAGACCCAGTACTTC. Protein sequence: CASKLAAQQETQYF.

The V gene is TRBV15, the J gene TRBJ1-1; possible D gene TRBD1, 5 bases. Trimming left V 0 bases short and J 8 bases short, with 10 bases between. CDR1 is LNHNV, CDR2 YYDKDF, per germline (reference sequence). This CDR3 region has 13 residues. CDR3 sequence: CATSRDPAGEAFF. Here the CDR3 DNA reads TGTGCCACCAGCAGAGATCCGGCAGGGGAAGCTTTCTTT.

The CDR3 loop is CASTETGDGYTF. Written as DNA, the CDR3 is TGTGCCAGCACCGAGACAGGGGATGGCTACACCTTC. The chain combines TRBV2 with TRBJ1-2; 8 bases match TRBD1. This CDR3 is built from 12 residues. After removal of 7 bases from V and 6 bases from J, the junction contained 4 bases not matched to a gene. Looked up from germline, CDR1 is SNHLY and CDR2 is FYNNEI.

In DNA, the CDR3 is TGTGCCAGTAGTGTAGTATCAGATACGCAGTATTTT. This sequence encodes CASSVVSDTQYF. The rearrangement joins TRBV19 to TRBJ2-3; no firm D call. Looked up from germline, CDR1 is LNHDA and CDR2 is SQIVND (reference sequence). The V and J ends lost 5 bases and 4 bases respectively, with 7 bases between them. This CDR3 is 12 amino acids long. Full variable domain (rest looked up from reference TRBV19 and TRBJ2-3): DGGITQSPKYLFRKEGQNVTLSCEQNLNHDAMYWYRQDPGQGLRLIYYSQIVNDFQKGDIAEGYSVSREKKESFPLTVTSAQKNPTAFYLCASSVVSDTQYFGPGTRLTVL.

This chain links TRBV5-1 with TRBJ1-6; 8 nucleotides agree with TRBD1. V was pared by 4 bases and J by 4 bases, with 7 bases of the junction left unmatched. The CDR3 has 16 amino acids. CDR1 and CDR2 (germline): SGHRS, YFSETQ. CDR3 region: CASSRRTGSYNSPLHF. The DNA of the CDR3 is TGCGCCAGCAGCCGGAGGACAGGGTCGTATAATTCACCCCTCCACTTT. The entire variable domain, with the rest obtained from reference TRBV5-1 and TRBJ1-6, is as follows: KAGVTQTPRYLIKTRGQQVTLSCSPISGHRSVSWYQQTPGQGLQFLFEYFSETQRNKGNFPGRFSGRQFSNSRSEMNVSTLELGDSALYLCASSRRTGSYNSPLHFGNGTRLTVT.

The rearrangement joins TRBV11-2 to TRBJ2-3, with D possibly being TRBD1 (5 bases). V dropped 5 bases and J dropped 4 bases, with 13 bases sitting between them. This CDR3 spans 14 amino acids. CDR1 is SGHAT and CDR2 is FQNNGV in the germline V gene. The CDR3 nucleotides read TGTGCCAGCAGCCCCAAATCAGGGCCAGATACGCAGTATTTT. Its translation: CASSPKSGPDTQYF.

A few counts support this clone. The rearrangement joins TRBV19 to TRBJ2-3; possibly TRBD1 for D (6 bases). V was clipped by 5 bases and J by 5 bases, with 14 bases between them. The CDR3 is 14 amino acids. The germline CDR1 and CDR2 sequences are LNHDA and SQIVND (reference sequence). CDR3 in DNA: TGTGCCAGTAGTCCGGACAGACCTAGAGATACGCAGTATTTT. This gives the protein CASSPDRPRDTQYF. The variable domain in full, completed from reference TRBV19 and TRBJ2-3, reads DGGITQSPKYLFRKEGQNVTLSCEQNLNHDAMYWYRQDPGQGLRLIYYSQIVNDFQKGDIAEGYSVSREKKESFPLTVTSAQKNPTAFYLCASSPDRPRDTQYFGPGTRLTVL.

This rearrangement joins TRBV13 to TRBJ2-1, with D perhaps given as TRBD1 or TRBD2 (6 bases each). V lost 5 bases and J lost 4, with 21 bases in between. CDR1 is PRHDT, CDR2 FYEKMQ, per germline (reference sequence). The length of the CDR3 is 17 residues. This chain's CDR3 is CASSPPGARTSYNEQFF. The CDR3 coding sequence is TGTGCCAGCAGCCCCCCGGGGGCCCGCACTAGTTACAATGAGCAGTTCTTC. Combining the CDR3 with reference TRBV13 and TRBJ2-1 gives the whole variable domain AAGVIQSPRHLIKEKRETATLKCYPIPRHDTVYWYQQGPGQDPQFLISFYEKMQSDKGSIPDRFSAQQFSDYHSELNMSSLELGDSALYFCASSPPGARTSYNEQFFGPGTRLTVL.

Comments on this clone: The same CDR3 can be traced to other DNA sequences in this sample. CDR3 loop: CASSRDRSYEQYF. CDR3 coding DNA: TGTGCCAGCAGCCGCGACAGGTCCTACGAGCAGTACTTC. This chain links TRBV27 with TRBJ2-7; D might be TRBD1 (6 bases). The CDR3 length is 13 residues. V was cut by 6 bases and J by 1 base, with 10 bases left in between. Germline-derived CDR1 and CDR2 are MNHEY and SMNVEV (reference sequence).

Here the CDR3 DNA reads TGTGCCAGTAGTTTCGGACAGGGACCCTACGAGCAGTACTTC. Protein sequence: CASSFGQGPYEQYF. V gene TRBV19 combines with J gene TRBJ2-7; TRBD1 agrees at 8 bases. The V gene end was trimmed by 5 bases and the J gene end by 2 bases; junction bases not matched to a gene: 5. This CDR3 spans 14 amino acids. The germline V gene has CDR1 LNHDA and CDR2 SQIVND (reference sequence).

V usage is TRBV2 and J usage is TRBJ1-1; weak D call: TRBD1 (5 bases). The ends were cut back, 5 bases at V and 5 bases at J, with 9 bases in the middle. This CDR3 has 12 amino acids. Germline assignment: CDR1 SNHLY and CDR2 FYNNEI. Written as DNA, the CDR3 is TGTGCCAGCAGTAGCGACAGAACTGAAGCTTTCTTT. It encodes CASSSDRTEAFF. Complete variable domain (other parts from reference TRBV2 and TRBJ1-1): EPEVTQTPSHQVTQMGQEVILRCVPISNHLYFYWYRQILGQKVEFLVSFYNNEISEKSEIFDDQFSVERPDGSNFTLKIRSTKLEDSAMYFCASSSDRTEAFFGQGTRLTVV.

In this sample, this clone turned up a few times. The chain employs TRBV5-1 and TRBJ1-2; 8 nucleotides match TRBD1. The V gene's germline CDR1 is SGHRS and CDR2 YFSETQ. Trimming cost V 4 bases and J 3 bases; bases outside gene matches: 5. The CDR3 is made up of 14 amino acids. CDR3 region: CASSLDRVDYGYTF. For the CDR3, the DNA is TGCGCCAGCAGCCTGGACAGGGTCGACTATGGCTACACCTTC.

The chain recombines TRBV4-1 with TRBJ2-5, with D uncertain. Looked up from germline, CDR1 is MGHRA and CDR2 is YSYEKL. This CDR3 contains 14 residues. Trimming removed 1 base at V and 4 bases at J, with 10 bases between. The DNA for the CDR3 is TGCGCCAGCAGCCAAGTTCTTCCCGTAGAGACCCAGTACTTC. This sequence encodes CASSQVLPVETQYF.

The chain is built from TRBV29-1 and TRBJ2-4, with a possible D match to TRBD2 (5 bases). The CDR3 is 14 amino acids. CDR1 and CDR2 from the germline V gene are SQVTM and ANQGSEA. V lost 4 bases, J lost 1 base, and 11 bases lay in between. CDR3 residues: CSVAPLEAKNIQYF. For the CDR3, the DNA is TGCAGCGTTGCCCCACTAGAGGCCAAAAACATTCAGTACTTC.

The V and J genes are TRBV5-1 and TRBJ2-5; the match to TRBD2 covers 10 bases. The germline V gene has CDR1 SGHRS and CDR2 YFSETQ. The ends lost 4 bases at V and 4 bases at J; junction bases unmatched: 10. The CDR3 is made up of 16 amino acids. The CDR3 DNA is TGCGCCAGCAGCGCCGATCTAGCGGGAGTGAGAGAGACCCAGTACTTC. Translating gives CASSADLAGVRETQYF.

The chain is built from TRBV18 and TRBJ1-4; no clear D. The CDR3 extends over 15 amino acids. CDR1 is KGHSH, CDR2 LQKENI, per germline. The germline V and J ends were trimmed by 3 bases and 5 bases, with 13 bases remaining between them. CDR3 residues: CASSPGGWNNEKLFF. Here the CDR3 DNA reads TGTGCCAGCTCACCCGGTGGGTGGAACAATGAAAAACTGTTTTTT.

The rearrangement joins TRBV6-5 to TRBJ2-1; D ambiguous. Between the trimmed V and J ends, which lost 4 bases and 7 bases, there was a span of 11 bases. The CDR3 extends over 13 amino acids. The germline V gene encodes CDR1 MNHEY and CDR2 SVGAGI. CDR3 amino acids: CASSSTLLNEQFF. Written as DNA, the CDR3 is TGTGCCAGCAGTTCCACGCTCCTTAATGAGCAGTTCTTC.

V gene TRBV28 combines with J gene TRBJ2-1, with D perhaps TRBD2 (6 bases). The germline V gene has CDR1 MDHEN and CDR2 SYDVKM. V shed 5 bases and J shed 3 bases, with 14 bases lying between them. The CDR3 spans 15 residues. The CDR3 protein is CASSLTRQGYNEQFF. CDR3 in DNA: TGTGCCAGCAGTCTGACTAGACAAGGCTACAATGAGCAGTTCTTC.

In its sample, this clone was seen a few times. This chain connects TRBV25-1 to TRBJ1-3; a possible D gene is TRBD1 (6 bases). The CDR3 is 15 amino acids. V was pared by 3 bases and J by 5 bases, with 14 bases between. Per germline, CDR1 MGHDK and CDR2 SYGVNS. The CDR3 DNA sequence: TGTGCCAGCAGTGACCAGGGGTTCGTGAGAAACACCATATATTTT. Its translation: CASSDQGFVRNTIYF.

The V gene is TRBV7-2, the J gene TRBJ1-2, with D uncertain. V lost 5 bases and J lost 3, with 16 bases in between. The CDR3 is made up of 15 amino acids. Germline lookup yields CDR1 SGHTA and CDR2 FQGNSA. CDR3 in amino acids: CASSPATFWDYGYTF. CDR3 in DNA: TGTGCCAGCAGCCCGGCGACGTTCTGGGACTATGGCTACACCTTC.

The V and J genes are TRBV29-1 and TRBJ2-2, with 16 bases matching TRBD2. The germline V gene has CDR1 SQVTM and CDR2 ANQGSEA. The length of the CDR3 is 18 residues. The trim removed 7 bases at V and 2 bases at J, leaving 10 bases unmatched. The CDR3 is CSAAGLAGGMGNTGELFF. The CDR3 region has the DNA TGCAGCGCAGCGGGACTAGCGGGAGGGATGGGTAACACCGGGGAGCTGTTTTTT.

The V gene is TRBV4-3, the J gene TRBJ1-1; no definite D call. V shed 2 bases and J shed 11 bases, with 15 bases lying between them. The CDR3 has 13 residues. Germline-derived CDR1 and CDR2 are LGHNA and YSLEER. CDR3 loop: CASSQNGGSYAFF. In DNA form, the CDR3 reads TGCGCCAGCAGCCAAAACGGCGGGTCTTATGCTTTCTTT.

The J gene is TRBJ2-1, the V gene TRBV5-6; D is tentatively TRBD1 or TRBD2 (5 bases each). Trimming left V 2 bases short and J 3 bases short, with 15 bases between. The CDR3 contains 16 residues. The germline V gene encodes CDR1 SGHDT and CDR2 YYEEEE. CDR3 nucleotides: TGTGCCAGCAGCTTTGGGACCGCGGCCGGCTACAATGAGCAGTTCTTC. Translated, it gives CASSFGTAAGYNEQFF.